A single sample gave rise to the 2 T cell receptor beta chains below, sequenced in a study of blood T cell repertoires in COVID-19 (dated by TCRdb to the early 2020s). Library preparation employed the immunoSEQ multiplex PCR assay. Sourced from immuneACCESS, this table was stored by TCRdb with only in-frame sequences that have V and J called. A share of the clones is absent; for the studies checked, an unresolved V gene accounts for under half, and the remainder has no known explanation. The sample table holds about 270,000 clones, of which about nine tenths were seen once. Of the sample, roughly 3.9% falls within the top ten clones. The sequenced material came from PBMCs or T cells enriched from blood (not recorded which). The receptors here all came from a woman in her thirties with acute COVID-19.

This clone was counted between two and nine times. V is TRBV5-5 and J is TRBJ1-2; a weak D match, TRBD1 (6 bases). From germline, CDR1 is SGHKS and CDR2 YYEKEE (reference sequence). Trimming removed 1 base at V and 1 base at J, with 11 bases between. The CDR3 spans 15 residues. The CDR3 loop is CASSLIQGFNYGYTF. CDR3 DNA sequence: TGTGCCAGCAGCTTGATACAGGGCTTTAACTATGGCTACACCTTC.

The gene calls are TRBV19 and TRBJ2-7; 12 bases agree with TRBD2. With V trimmed by 10 bases and J by 0 bases, 10 bases remained unmatched. This CDR3 is 16 amino acids long. CDR1 and CDR2 (germline): LNHDA, SQIVND (reference sequence). DNA for the CDR3: TGTGCCACAGGACAGAAGACTAGCGGGAGCTCCTACGAGCAGTACTTC. It encodes CATGQKTSGSSYEQYF.